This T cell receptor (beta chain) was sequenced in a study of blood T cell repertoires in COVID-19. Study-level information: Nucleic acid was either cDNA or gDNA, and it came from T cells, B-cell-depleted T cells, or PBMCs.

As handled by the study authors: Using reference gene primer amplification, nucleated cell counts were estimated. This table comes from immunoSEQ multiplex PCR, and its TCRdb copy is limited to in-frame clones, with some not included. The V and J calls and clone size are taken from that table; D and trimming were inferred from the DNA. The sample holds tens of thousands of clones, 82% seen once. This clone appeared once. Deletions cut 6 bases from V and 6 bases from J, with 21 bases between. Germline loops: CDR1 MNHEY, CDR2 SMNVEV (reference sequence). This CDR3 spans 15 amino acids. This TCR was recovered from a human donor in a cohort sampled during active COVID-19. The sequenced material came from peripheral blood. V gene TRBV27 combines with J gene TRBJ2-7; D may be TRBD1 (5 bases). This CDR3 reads CASSRRIGVSSEQYF. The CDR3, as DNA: TGTGCCAGCAGCCGACGTATAGGGGTTTCGAGCGAGCAGTACTTC.